Listed here is a single T cell receptor beta chain. All exposed participants met a person with COVID-19 within 2 weeks before entering the study. Assay: immunoSEQ multiplex PCR; the TCRdb copy retains only in-frame clones and omits some. This table holds 250,000 or so clones, around 83% found once. This record belongs to a study of blood T cell repertoires in COVID-19. The germline gives CDR1 SGHTA, CDR2 FQGNSA. Trimming stripped 2 bases from V and 5 bases from J, with 10 bases between. This CDR3 has 14 residues. Material: PBMCs or T cells enriched from blood (not recorded which). V usage is TRBV7-2 and J usage is TRBJ2-1; the D gene is possibly TRBD2 (6 bases). The source of this sequence is a woman aged 45-65 years who had been exposed to COVID-19. In DNA, the CDR3 is TGTGCCAGCAGCTTAACGGAGGGCCACAATGAGCAGTTCTTC. It specifies CASSLTEGHNEQFF.